The sequence of this T cell receptor beta chain was determined in a study of T cell responses to AZD1222 COVID-19 vaccine. Study-wide points: Spike regions recognized by vaccine-associated CD4 TCRs spanned the protein, led by 160-218 and 743-854. Seropositivity was recorded at baseline in only 6 or 7 AZD1222 recipients. Reports say nearly half of spike-specific TCRs go after unmutated variant regions.

This clone was counted once. Its antigen is unidentified. TCRdb's copy holds only in-frame clones and misses some; the assay was immunoSEQ multiplex PCR. The data show roughly 49,000 clones, 65% to 80% seen once. CDR1 and CDR2 (germline): SGHDT, YYEEEE. V shed 3 bases and J shed 0 bases, with 16 bases lying between them. This CDR3 contains 18 residues. J is TRBJ2-6 and V is TRBV5-6; D is perhaps TRBD1 (6 bases). This specimen was peripheral blood, taken on day 0 of AZD1222 vaccination. This sequence originates from an adult in good health. DNA for the CDR3: TGTGCCAGCAGCTGGTGGACAGCCGAAGGCTCTGGGGCCAACGTCCTGACTTTC. It specifies CASSWWTAEGSGANVLTF.